Following are 2 T cell receptor beta chains from one sample sequenced in a study of human T cells and chemical hapten exposure. The sample's time point: patch test 1, 2 weeks after DPC sensitization. Treatment given: therapeutic diphenylcyclopropenone sensitization with weekly scalp DPC. TCRdb analysed the RACE reads with MiXCR anew, one entry per CDR3 protein. This sample has some 380,000 distinct CDR3 sequences, with around 5% found just once. The input for sequencing was whole blood, taken in connection with sensitization to the hapten diphenylcyclopropenone (DPC). The receptor source for this set is a woman in her forties or fifties with alopecia areata. Some clones in this sample may be carry-over from other donors' samples.

This clonotype was recorded at least ten times. The rearrangement uses TRBV28 and TRBJ1-6; D not certain. The V gene lost 6 bases and the J gene lost 7 bases, with 4 bases spanning the gap. Germline lookup yields CDR1 MDHEN and CDR2 SYDVKM. The CDR3 is made up of 11 amino acids. The CDR3 coding sequence is TGTGCCAGCAGCCAAAATTCACCCCTCCACTTT. It yields the protein CASSQNSPLHF.

This clonotype was seen at least ten times. The chain combines TRBV3-1 with TRBJ1-1; 7 bases fit TRBD1. Germline loops: CDR1 LGHDT, CDR2 YNNKEL (reference sequence). J was trimmed by 5 bases and V by 2 bases; bases with no gene match: 5. The CDR3 sequence is 14 residues long. The CDR3 loop is CASSQPDRDTEAFF. CDR3 DNA: TGTGCCAGCAGCCAACCCGACAGGGATACTGAAGCTTTCTTT. The full variable domain, in which reference TRBV3-1 and TRBJ1-1 provide the parts outside the CDR3, is DTAVSQTPKYLVTQMGNDKSIKCEQNLGHDTMYWYKQDSKKFLKIMFSYNNKELIINETVPNRFSPKSPDKAHLNLHINSLELGDSAVYFCASSQPDRDTEAFFGQGTRLTVV.